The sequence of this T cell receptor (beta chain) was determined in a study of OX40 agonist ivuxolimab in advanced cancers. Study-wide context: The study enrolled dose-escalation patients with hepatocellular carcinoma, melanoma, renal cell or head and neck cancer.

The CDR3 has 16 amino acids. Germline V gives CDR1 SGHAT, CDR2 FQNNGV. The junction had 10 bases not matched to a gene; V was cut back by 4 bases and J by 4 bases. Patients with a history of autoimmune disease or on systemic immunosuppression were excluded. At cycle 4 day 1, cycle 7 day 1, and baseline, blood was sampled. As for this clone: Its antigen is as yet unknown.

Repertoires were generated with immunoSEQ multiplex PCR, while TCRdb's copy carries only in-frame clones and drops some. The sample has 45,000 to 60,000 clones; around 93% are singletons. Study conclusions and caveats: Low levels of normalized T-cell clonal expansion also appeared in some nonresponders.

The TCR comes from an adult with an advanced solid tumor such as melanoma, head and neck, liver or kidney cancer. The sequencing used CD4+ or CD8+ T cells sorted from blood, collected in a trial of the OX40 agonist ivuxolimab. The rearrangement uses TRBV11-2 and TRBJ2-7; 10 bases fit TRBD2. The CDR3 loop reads CASSYGLAEGSYEQYF. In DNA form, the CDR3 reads TGTGCCAGCAGCTATGGACTAGCGGAGGGATCTTACGAGCAGTACTTC.